The TCR beta chain under discussion was sequenced for a study of T cell responses to AZD1222 COVID-19 vaccine. Study overall: Doses given second, at about 4 or about 12 weeks, were pooled.

TCRdb keeps only in-frame clones here, not all; method: immunoSEQ multiplex PCR. This table has roughly 130,000 clones, about nine tenths appearing once. Notes on this clone: The target antigen is unknown.

Study-level points and caveats: Nearly half of spike-specific TCRs reportedly target unmutated variant regions. Just a handful of people given AZD1222 tested seropositive at baseline. CD4 TCRs covered the whole spike, strongest at regions 160-218 and 743-854.

Sequences were derived from peripheral blood, sampled on day 0 of AZD1222 vaccination. This clonotype was obtained from an adult in good health.

Here the CDR3 DNA reads TGTGCCAGCACCCCGACAGGAAGAAACTATGGCTACACCTTC. Translation: CASTPTGRNYGYTF. The V and J genes are TRBV28 and TRBJ1-2; tentative D call: TRBD1 (6 bases). Trimming removed 7 bases at V and 2 bases at J, with 14 bases between. Germline CDR1 reads MDHEN; CDR2 reads SYDVKM. This CDR3 has 14 amino acids.